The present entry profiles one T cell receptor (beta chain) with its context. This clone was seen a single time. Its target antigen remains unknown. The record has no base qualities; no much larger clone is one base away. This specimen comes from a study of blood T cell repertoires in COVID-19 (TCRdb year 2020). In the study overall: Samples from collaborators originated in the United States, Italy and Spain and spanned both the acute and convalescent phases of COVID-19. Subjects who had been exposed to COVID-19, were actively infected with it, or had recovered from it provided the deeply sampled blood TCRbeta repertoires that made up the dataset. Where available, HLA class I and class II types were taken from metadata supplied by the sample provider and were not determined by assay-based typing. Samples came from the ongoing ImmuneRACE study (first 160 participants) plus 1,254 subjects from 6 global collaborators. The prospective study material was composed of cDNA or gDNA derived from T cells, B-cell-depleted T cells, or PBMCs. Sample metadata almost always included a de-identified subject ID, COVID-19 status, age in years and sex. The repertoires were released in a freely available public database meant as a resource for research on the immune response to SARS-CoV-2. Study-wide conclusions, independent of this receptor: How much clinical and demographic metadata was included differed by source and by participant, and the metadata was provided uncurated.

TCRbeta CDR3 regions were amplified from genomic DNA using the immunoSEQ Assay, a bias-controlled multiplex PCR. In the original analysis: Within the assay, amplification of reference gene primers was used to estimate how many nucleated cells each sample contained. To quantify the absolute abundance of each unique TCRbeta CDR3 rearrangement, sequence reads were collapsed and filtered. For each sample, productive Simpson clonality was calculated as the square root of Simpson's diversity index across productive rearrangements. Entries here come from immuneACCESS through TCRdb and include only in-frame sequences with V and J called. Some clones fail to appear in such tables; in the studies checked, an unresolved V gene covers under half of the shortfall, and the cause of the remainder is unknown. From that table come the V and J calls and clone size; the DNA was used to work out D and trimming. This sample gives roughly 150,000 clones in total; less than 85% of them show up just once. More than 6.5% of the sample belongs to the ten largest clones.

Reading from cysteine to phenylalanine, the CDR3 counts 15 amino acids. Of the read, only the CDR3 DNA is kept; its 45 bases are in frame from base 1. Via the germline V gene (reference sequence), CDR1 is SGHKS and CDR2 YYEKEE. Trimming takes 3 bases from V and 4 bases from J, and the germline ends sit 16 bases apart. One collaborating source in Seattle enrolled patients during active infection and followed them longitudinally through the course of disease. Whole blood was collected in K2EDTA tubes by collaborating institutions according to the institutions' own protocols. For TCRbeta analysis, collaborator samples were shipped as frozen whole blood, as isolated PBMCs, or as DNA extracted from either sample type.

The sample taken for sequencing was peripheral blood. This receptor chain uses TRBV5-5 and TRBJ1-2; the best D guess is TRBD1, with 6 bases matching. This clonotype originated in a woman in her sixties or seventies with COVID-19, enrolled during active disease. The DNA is TGTGCCAGCAGCTCCTCCGGGGGGGCTACCTATGGCTACACCTTC. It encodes CASSSSGGATYGYTF.